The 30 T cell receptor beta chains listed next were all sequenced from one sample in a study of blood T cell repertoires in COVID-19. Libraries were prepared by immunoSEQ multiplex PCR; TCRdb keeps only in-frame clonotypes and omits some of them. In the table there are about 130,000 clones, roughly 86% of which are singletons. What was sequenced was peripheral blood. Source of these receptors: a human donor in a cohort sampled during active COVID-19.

The CDR3 sequence: CASSQGTLNEQFF. The CDR3 bases are TGTGCCAGCAGCCAAGGAACCCTAAATGAGCAGTTCTTC. This chain uses TRBV14 with TRBJ2-1; D gene ambiguous. V gave up 1 base and J gave up 7 bases, with 8 bases separating them. CDR3 size: 13 residues. Germline V CDR1 and CDR2: SGHDN, FVKESK.

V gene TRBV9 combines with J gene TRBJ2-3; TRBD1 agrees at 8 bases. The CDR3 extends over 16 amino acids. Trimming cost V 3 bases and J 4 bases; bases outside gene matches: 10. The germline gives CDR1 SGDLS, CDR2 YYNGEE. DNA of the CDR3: TGTGCCAGCAGCGCGTGGACAGGGCTGGCGGCAGATACGCAGTATTTT. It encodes CASSAWTGLAADTQYF. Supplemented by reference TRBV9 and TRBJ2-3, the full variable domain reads DSGVTQTPKHLITATGQRVTLRCSPRSGDLSVYWYQQSLDQGLQFLIQYYNGEERAKGNILERFSAQQFPDLHSELNLSSLELGDSALYFCASSAWTGLAADTQYFGPGTRLTVL.

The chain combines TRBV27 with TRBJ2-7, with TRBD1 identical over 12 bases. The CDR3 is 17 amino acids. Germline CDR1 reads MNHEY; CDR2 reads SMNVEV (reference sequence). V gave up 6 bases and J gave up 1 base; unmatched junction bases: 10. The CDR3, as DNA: TGTGCCAGCAGAAGGAGTGCGGGACAGGGGGCTTCCTACGAGCAGTACTTC. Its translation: CASRRSAGQGASYEQYF.

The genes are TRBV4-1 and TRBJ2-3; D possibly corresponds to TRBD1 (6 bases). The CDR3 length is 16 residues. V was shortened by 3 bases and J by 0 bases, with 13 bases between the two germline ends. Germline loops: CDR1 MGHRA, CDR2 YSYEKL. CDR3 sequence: CASSHAGTLSTDTQYF. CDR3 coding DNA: TGCGCCAGCAGCCATGCCGGGACACTGAGCACAGATACGCAGTATTTT.

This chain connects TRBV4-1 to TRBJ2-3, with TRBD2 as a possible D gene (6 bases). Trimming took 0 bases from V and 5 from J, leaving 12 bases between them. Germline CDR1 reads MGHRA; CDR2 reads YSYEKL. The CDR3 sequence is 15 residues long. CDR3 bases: TGCGCCAGCAGCCAAGATGGGGGGAGCCAAGATACGCAGTATTTT. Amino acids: CASSQDGGSQDTQYF.

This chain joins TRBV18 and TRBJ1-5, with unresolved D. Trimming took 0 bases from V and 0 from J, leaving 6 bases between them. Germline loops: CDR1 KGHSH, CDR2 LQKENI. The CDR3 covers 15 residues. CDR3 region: CASSPPGSSNQPQHF. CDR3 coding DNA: TGTGCCAGCTCACCACCCGGGAGTAGCAATCAGCCCCAGCATTTT. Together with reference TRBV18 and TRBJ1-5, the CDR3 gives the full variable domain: NAGVMQNPRHLVRRRGQEARLRCSPMKGHSHVYWYRQLPEEGLKFMVYLQKENIIDESGMPKERFSAEFPKEGPSILRIQQVVRGDSAAYFCASSPPGSSNQPQHFGDGTRLSIL.

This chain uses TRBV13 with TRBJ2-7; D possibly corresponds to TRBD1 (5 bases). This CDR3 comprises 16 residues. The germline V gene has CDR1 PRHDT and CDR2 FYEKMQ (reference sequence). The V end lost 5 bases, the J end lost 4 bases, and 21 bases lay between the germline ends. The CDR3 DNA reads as TGTGCCAGCAGCGATTCGCCGCAGGGTAAGAGGTACGAGCAGTACTTC. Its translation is CASSDSPQGKRYEQYF.

This CDR3 reads CASSYRGNQGSAPQHF. The CDR3 bases are TGTGCCAGCAGTTACAGGGGGAACCAGGGGTCTGCGCCCCAGCATTTT. The J gene is TRBJ1-5, the V gene TRBV6-6; weak D call: TRBD1 (6 bases). Trimming took 2 bases from V and 9 from J, leaving 20 bases between them. The CDR3 loop spans 16 amino acids. Germline V gene lookup returns CDR1 MNHNY and CDR2 SVGAGI (reference sequence).

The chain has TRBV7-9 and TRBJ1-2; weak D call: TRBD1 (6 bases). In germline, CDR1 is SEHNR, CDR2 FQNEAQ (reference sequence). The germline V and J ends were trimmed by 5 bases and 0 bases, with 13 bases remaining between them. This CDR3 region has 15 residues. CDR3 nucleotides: TGTGCCAGCAGCACTACGGACAGAGCTAACTATGGCTACACCTTC. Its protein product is CASSTTDRANYGYTF.

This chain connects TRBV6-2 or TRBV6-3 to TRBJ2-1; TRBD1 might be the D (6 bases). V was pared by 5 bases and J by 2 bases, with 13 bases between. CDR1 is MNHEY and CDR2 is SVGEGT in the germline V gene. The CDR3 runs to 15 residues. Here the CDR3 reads CASSLTGSPYNEQFF. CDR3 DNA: TGTGCCAGCAGTCTTACAGGGAGTCCCTACAATGAGCAGTTCTTC.

This chain's CDR3 is CASSPQGKHNEKLFF. The CDR3 DNA reads TGTGCCAGCAGTCCACAGGGGAAGCATAATGAAAAACTGTTTTTT. This chain links TRBV2 with TRBJ1-4, with TRBD1 identical over 7 bases. Trimming cost V 5 bases and J 4 bases; bases outside gene matches: 7. The CDR3 consists of 15 residues. Germline V gene sequence: CDR1 SNHLY, CDR2 FYNNEI.

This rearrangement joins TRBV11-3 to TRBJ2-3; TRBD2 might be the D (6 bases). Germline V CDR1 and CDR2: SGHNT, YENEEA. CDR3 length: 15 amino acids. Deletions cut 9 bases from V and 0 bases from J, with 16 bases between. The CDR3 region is CASATSGLSTDTQYF. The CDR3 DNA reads TGTGCCAGTGCGACGAGCGGGCTCAGCACAGATACGCAGTATTTT.

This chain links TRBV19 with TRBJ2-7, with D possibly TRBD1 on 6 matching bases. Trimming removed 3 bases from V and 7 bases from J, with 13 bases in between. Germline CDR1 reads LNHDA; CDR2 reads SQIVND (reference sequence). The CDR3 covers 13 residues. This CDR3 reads CASSIIWGREQYF. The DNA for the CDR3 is TGTGCCAGTAGTATTATCTGGGGGCGGGAGCAGTACTTC.

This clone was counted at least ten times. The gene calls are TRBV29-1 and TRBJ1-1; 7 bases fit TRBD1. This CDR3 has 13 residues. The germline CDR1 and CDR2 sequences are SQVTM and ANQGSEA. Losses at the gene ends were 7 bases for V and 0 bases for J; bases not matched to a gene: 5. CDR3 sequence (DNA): TGCAGCGCTCGGGACAGCATGAACACTGAAGCTTTCTTT. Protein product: CSARDSMNTEAFF.

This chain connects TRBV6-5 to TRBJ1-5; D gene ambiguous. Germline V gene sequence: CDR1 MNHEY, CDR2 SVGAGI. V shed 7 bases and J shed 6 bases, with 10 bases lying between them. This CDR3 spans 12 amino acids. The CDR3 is CASTRSGQPQHF. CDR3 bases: TGTGCCAGCACCAGGTCAGGTCAGCCCCAGCATTTT.

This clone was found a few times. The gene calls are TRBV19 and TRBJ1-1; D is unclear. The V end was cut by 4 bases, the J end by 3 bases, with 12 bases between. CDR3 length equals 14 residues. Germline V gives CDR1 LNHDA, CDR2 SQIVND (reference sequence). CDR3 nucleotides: TGTGCCAGTAGTAGGAGGGTGGGTGACACTGAAGCTTTCTTT. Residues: CASSRRVGDTEAFF.

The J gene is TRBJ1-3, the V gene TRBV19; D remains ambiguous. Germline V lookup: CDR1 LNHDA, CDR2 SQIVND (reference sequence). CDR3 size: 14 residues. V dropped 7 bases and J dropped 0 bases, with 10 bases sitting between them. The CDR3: CASTMSYSGNTIYF. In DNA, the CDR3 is TGTGCCAGTACTATGTCCTACTCTGGAAACACCATATATTTT.

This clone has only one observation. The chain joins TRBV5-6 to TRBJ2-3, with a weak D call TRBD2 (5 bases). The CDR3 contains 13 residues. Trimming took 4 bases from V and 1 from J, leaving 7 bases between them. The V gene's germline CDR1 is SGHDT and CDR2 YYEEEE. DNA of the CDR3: TGTGCCAGCAGCCGACTACGCACAGATACGCAGTATTTT. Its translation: CASSRLRTDTQYF.

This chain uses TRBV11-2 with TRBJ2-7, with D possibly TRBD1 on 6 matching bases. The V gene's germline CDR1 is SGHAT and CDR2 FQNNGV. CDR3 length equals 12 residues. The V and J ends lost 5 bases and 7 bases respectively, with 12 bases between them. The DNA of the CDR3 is TGTGCCAGCAGCCAAGACAGGCGAGAGCAGTACTTC. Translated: CASSQDRREQYF.

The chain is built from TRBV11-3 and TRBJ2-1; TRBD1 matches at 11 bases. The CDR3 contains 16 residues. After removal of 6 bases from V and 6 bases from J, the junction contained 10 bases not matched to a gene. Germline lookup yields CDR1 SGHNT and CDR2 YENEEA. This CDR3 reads CASSLTGTGGSNEQFF. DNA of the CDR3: TGTGCCAGCAGTTTGACGGGGACAGGGGGATCCAATGAGCAGTTCTTC.

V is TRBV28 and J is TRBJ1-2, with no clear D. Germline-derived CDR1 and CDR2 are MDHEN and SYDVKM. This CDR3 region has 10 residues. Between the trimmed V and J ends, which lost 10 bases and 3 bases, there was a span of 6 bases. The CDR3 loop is CATRDYGYTF. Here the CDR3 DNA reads TGTGCCACTCGGGACTATGGCTACACCTTC.

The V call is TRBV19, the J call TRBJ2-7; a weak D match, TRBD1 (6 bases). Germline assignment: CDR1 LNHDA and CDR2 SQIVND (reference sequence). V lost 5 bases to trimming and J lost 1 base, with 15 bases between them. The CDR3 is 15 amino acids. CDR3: CASSPRRGQSYEQYF. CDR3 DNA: TGTGCCAGTAGTCCGAGAAGGGGACAATCCTACGAGCAGTACTTC.

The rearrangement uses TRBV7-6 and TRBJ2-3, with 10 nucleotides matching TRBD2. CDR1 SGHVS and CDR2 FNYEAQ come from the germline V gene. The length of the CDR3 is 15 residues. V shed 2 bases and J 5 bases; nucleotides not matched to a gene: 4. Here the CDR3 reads CASSLLAGAQDTQYF. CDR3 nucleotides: TGTGCCAGCAGCTTACTAGCGGGAGCCCAAGATACGCAGTATTTT.

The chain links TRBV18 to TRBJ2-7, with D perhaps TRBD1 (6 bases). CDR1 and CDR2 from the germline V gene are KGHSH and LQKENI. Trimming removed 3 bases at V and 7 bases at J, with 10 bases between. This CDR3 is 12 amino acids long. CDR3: CASSPNTGEQYF. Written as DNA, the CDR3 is TGTGCCAGCTCACCGAACACAGGGGAGCAGTACTTC.

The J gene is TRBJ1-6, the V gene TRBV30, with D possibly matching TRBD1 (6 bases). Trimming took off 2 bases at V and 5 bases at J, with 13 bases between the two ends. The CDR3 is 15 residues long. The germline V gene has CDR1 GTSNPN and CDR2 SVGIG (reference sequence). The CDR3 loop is CAWSRGGTNNSPLHF. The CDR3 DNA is TGTGCCTGGAGTAGAGGGGGGACTAATAATTCACCCCTCCACTTT.

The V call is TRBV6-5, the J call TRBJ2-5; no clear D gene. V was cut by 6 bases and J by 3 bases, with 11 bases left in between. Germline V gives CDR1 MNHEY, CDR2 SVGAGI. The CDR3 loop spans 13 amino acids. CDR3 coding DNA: TGTGCCAGCAGCGTCACAGTAAAAGAGACCCAGTACTTC. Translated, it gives CASSVTVKETQYF.

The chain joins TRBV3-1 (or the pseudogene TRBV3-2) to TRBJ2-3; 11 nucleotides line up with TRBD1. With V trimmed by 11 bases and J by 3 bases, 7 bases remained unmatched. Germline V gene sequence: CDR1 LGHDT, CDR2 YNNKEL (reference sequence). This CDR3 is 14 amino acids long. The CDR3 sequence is CAAGTGGITDTQYF. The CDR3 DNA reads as TGTGCCGCCGGGACAGGGGGAATTACAGATACGCAGTATTTT.

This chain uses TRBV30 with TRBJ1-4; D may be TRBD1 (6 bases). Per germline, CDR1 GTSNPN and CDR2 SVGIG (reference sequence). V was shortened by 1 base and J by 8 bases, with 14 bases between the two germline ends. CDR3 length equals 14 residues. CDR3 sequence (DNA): TGTGCCTGGAGTGGCGACCAAAGGGGGGAAAAACTGTTTTTT. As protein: CAWSGDQRGEKLFF.

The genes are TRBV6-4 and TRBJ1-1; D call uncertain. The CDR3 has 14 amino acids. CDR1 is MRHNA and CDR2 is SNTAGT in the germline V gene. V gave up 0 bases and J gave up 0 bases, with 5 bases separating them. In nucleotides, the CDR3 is TGTGCCAGCAGTGACTCGTCTCTGAACACTGAAGCTTTCTTT. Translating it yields CASSDSSLNTEAFF.

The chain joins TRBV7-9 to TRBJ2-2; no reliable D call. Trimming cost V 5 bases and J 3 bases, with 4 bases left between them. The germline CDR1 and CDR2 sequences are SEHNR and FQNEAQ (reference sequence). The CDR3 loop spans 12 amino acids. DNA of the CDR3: TGTGCCAGCAGCCGGTACACCGGGGAGCTGTTTTTT. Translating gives CASSRYTGELFF.